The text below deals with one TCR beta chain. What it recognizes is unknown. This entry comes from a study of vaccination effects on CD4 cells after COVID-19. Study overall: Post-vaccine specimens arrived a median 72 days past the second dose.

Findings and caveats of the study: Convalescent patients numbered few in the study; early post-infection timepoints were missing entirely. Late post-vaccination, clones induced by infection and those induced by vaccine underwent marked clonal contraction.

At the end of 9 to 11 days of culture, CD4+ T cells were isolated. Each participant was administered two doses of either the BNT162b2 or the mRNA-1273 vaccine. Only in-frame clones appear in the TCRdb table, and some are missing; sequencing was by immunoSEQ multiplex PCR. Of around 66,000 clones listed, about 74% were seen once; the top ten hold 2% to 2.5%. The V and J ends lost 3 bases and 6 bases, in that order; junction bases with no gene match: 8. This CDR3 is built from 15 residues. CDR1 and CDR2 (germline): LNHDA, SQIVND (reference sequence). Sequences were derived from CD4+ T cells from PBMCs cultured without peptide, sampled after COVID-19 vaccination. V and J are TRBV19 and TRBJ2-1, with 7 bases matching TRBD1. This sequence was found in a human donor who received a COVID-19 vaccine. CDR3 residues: CASSINRAGGNEQFF. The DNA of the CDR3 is TGTGCCAGTAGTATTAACAGGGCAGGGGGCAATGAGCAGTTCTTC.